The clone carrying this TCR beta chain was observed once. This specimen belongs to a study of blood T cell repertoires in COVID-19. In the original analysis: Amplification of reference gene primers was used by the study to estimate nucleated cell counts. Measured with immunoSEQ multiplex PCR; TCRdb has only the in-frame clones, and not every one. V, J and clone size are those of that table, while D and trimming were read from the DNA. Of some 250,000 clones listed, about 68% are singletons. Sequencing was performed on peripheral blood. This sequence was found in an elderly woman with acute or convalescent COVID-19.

In DNA, the CDR3 is TGTGCCAGCAGTGAAGACAGGGGCAATCAGCCCCAGCATTTT. This translates into CASSEDRGNQPQHF. This rearrangement joins TRBV2 to TRBJ1-5, with a possible D match to TRBD1 (6 bases). This CDR3 comprises 14 residues. In germline, CDR1 is SNHLY, CDR2 FYNNEI. The V gene lost 1 base and the J gene lost 2 bases, with 6 bases spanning the gap. Full variable domain (missing parts from reference TRBV2 and TRBJ1-5): EPEVTQTPSHQVTQMGQEVILRCVPISNHLYFYWYRQILGQKVEFLVSFYNNEISEKSEIFDDQFSVERPDGSNFTLKIRSTKLEDSAMYFCASSEDRGNQPQHFGDGTRLSIL.